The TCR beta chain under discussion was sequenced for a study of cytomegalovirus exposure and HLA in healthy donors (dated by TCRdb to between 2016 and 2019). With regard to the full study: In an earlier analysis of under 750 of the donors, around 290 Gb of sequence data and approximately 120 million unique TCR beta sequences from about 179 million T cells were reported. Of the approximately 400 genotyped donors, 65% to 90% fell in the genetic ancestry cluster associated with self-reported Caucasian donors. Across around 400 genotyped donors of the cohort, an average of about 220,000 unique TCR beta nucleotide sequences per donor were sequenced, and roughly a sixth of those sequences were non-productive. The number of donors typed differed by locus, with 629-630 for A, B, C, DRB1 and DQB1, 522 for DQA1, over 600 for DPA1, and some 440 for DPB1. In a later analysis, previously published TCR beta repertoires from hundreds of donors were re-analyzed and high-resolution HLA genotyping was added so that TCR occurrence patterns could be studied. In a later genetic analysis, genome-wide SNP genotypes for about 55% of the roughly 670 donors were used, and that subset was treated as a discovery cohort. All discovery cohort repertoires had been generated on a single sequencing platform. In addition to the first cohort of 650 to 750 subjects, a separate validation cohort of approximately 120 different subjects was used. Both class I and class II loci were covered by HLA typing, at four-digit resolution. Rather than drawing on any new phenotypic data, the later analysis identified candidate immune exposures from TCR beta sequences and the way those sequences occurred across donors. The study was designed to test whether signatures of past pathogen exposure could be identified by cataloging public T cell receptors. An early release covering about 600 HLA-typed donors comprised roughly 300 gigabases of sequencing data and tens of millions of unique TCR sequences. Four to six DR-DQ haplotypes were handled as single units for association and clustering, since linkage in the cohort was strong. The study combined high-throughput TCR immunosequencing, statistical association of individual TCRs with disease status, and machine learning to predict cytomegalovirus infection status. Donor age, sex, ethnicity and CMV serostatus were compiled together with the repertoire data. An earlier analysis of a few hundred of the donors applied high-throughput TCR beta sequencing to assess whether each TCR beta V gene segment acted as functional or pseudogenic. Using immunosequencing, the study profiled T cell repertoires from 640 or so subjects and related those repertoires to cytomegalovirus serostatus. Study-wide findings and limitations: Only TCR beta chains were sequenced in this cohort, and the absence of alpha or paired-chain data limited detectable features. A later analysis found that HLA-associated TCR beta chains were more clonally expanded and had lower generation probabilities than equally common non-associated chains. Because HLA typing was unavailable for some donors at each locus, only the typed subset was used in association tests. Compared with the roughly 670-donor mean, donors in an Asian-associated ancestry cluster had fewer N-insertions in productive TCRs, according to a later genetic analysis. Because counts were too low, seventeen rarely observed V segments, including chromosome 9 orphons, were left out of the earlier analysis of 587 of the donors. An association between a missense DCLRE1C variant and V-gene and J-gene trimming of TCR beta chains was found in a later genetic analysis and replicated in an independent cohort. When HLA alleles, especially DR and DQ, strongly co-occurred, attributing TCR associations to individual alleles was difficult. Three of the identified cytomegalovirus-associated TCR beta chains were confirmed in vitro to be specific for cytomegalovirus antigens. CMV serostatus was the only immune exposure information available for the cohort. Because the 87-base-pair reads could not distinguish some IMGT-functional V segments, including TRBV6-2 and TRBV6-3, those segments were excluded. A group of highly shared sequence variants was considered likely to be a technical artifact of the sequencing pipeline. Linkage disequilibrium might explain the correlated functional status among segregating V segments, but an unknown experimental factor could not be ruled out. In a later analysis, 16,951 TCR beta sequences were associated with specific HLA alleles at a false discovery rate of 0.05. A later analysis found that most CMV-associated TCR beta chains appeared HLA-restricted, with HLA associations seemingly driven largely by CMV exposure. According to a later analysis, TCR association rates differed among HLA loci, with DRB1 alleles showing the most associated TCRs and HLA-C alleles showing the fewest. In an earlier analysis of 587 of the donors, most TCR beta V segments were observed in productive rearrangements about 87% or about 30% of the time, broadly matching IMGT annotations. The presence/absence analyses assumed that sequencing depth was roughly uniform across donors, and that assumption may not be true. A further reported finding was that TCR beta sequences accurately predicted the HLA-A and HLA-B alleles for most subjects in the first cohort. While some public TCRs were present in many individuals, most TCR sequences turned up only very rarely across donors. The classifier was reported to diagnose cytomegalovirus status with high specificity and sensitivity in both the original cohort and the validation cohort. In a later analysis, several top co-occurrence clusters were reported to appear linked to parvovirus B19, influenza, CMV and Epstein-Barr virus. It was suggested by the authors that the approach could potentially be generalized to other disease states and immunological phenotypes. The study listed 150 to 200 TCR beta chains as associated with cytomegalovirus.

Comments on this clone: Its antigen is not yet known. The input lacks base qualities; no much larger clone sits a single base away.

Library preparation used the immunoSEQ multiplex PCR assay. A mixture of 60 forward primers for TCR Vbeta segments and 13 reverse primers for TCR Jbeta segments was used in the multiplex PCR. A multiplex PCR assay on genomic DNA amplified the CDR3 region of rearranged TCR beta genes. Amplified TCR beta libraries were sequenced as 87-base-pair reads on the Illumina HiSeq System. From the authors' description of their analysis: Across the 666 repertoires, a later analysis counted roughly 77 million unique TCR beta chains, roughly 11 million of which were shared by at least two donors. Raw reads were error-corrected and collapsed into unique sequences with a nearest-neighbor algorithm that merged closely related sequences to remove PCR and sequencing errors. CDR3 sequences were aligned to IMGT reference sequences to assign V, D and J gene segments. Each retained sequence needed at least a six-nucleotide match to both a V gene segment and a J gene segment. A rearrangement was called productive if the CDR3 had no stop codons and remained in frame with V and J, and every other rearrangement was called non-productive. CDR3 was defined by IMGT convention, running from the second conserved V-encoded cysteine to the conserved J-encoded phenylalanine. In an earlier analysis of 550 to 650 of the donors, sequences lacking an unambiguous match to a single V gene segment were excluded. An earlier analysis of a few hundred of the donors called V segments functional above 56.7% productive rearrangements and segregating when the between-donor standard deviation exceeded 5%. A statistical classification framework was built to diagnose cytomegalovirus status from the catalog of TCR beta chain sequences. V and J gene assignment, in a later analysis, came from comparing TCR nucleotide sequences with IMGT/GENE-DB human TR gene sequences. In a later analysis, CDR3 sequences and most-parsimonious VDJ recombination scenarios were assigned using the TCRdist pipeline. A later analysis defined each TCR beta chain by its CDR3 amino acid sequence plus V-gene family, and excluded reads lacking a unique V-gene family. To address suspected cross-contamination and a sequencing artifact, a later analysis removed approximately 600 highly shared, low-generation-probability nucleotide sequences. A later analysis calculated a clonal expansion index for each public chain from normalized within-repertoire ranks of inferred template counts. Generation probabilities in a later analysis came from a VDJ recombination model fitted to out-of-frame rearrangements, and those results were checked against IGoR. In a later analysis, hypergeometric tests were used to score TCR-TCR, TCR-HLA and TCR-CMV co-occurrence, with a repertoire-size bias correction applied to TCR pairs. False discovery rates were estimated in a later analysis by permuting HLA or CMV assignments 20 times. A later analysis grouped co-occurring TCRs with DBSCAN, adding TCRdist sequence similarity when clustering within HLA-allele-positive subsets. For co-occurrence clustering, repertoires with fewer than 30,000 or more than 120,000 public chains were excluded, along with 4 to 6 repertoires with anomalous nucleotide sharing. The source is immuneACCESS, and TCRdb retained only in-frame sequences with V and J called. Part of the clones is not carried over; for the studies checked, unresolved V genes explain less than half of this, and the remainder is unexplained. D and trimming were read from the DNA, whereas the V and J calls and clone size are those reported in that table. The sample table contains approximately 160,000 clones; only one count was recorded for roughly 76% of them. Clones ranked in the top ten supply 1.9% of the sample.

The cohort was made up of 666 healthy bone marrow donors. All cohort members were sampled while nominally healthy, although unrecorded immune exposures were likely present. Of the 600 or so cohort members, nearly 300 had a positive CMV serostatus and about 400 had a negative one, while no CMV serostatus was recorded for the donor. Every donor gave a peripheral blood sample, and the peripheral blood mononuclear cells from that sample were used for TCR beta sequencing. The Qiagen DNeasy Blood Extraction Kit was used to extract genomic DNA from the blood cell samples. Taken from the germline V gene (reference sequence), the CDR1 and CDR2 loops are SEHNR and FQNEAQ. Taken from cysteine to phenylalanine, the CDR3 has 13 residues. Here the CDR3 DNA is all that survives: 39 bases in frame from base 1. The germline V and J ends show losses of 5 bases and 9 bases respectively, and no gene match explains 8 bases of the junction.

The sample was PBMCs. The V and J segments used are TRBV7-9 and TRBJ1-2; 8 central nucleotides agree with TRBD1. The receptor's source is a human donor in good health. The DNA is TGTGCCAGCAGCAACGGGACAGGCCGGCGCTACACCTTC. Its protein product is CASSNGTGRRYTF.